Presented here are 20 T cell receptor beta chains from one specimen sequenced in a study of blood T cell repertoires in COVID-19. Here immunoSEQ multiplex PCR was the method, and the copy in TCRdb shows in-frame clones only, minus some. Altogether around 100,000 clones are present, roughly 90% being singletons, with the ten largest covering over 1.5%. The material sequenced was peripheral blood. The receptors originated from a man older than 75 with acute or convalescent COVID-19.

The gene calls are TRBV7-8 and TRBJ2-7, with 12 bases matching TRBD2. The germline CDR1 and CDR2 sequences are SGHVS and FQNEAQ. The CDR3 totals 16 residues. V gave up 4 bases and J gave up 5 bases; unmatched junction bases: 9. CDR3 protein: CASSSPTSGRGDEQYF. The CDR3 nucleotides are TGTGCCAGCAGCTCCCCGACTAGCGGGAGAGGCGACGAGCAGTACTTC.

J is TRBJ1-1 and V is TRBV19, with TRBD1 as a possible D gene (5 bases). Germline values: CDR1 LNHDA, CDR2 SQIVND (reference sequence). Trimming stripped 3 bases from V and 7 bases from J, with 15 bases between. This CDR3 contains 14 residues. CDR3 sequence reads: CASSISGGFGEAFF. For the CDR3, the DNA is TGTGCCAGTAGTATCTCGGGGGGGTTTGGTGAAGCTTTCTTT.

The chain is built from TRBV5-4 and TRBJ1-4; 9 bases map to TRBD1. The CDR3 consists of 14 residues. Trimming at V came to 3 bases and at J to 8 bases, leaving 5 bases not matched to a gene. The germline V gene has CDR1 SGHNT and CDR2 YYREEE (reference sequence). CDR3 region: CASSSQGAGEKLFF. The CDR3 bases are TGTGCCAGCAGCTCACAGGGGGCCGGGGAAAAACTGTTTTTT.

The rearrangement uses TRBV28 and TRBJ2-7; 8 bases are a match to TRBD2. CDR1 is MDHEN, CDR2 SYDVKM, per germline. V was pared by 5 bases and J by 2 bases, with 8 bases of the junction left unmatched. The CDR3 consists of 15 residues. CDR3 residues: CASSREGRGTYEQYF. The CDR3 DNA follows: TGTGCCAGCAGTCGGGAGGGGAGGGGAACCTACGAGCAGTACTTC.

This chain joins TRBV18 and TRBJ1-2; a possible D gene is TRBD1 (5 bases). CDR3 size: 13 residues. The ends were cut back, 0 bases at V and 6 bases at J, with 8 bases in the middle. Germline CDR1 is KGHSH and CDR2 is LQKENI. CDR3 residues: CASSPPGVHGYTF. The CDR3 region has the DNA TGTGCCAGCTCACCACCAGGGGTCCATGGCTACACCTTC. Using reference TRBV18 and TRBJ1-2 for the parts outside the CDR3, the full variable domain is NAGVMQNPRHLVRRRGQEARLRCSPMKGHSHVYWYRQLPEEGLKFMVYLQKENIIDESGMPKERFSAEFPKEGPSILRIQQVVRGDSAAYFCASSPPGVHGYTFGSGTRLTVV.

V is TRBV28 and J is TRBJ1-3; possibly TRBD1 for D (5 bases). V was pared by 2 bases and J by 2 bases, with 10 bases between. Germline CDR1 is MDHEN and CDR2 is SYDVKM. The length of the CDR3 is 15 residues. The CDR3 protein is CASSLPQGTGNTIYF. CDR3 nucleotide sequence: TGTGCCAGCAGTTTACCCCAGGGAACTGGAAACACCATATATTTT.

The chain links TRBV9 to TRBJ2-2; 14 positions match TRBD2. CDR3 size: 19 residues. V lost 0 bases and J lost 5; bases outside the gene matches: 9. Germline CDR1 and CDR2: SGDLS and YYNGEE. DNA for the CDR3: TGTGCCAGCAGCGTAGATGCGACTAGCGGGAGGGCCGGAACCGGGGAGCTGTTTTTT. Its translation: CASSVDATSGRAGTGELFF.

The chain combines TRBV7-2 with TRBJ2-1, with 8 bases matching TRBD2. CDR1 and CDR2 (germline): SGHTA, FQGNSA. This CDR3 spans 17 amino acids. V trimming: 1 base; J trimming: 0 bases; junction bases outside the gene matches: 5. In DNA form, the CDR3 reads TGTGCCAGCAGCTTAGTTAGGGCGGGAGGCTCCTACAATGAGCAGTTCTTC. This gives the protein CASSLVRAGGSYNEQFF.

The genes are TRBV5-6 and TRBJ1-6, with a weak D call TRBD1 (5 bases). The V gene's germline CDR1 is SGHDT and CDR2 YYEEEE. With 3 bases removed from V and 7 bases from J, the gap between germline ends came to 11 bases. This CDR3 comprises 14 residues. The DNA of the CDR3 is TGTGCCAGCAGCTGGGGGGTTTCCAATTCACCCCTCCACTTT. Its protein is CASSWGVSNSPLHF.

The J gene is TRBJ2-1, the V gene TRBV5-1, with 9 bases fitting TRBD2. The germline V gene has CDR1 SGHRS and CDR2 YFSETQ. This CDR3 has 16 residues. V lost 0 bases, J lost 3 bases, and 4 bases stayed unmatched. In DNA, the CDR3 is TGCGCCAGCAGCTTGGGGCGGGAGGGCCGCTACAATGAGCAGTTCTTC. Translated, it gives CASSLGREGRYNEQFF. The entire variable domain, with the rest obtained from reference TRBV5-1 and TRBJ2-1, is as follows: KAGVTQTPRYLIKTRGQQVTLSCSPISGHRSVSWYQQTPGQGLQFLFEYFSETQRNKGNFPGRFSGRQFSNSRSEMNVSTLELGDSALYLCASSLGREGRYNEQFFGPGTRLTVL.

J is TRBJ1-1 and V is TRBV25-1, with a tentative D call TRBD1 (5 bases). The V end lost 2 bases, the J end lost 5 bases, and 18 bases lay between the germline ends. The CDR3 is 16 residues long. CDR1 MGHDK and CDR2 SYGVNS come from the germline V gene. CDR3 in amino acids: CASSERGARGRTEAFF. The CDR3 region has the DNA TGTGCCAGCAGTGAACGAGGGGCGCGGGGACGGACTGAAGCTTTCTTT.

The rearrangement joins TRBV7-2 to TRBJ2-7; 11 bases are a match to TRBD1. Germline assignment: CDR1 SGHTA and CDR2 FQGNSA. Trimming took 5 bases from V and 7 from J; bases not matched to a gene: 16. This CDR3 has 17 residues. The CDR3: CASSKRFSTGTGGEQYF. The CDR3 region has the DNA TGTGCCAGCAGCAAACGATTTTCAACCGGGACAGGGGGGGAGCAGTACTTC.

This clone occurred a few times. The CDR3 bases are TGTGCCAGCAGTCCCCCGGGACAGGGTCGTTCACCCCTCCACTTT. It codes for CASSPPGQGRSPLHF. The genes are TRBV28 and TRBJ1-6, with TRBD1 identical over 9 bases. The germline CDR1 and CDR2 sequences are MDHEN and SYDVKM. CDR3 length equals 15 residues. Unmatched junction bases numbered 8, after V lost 5 bases and J lost 9 bases.

The V call is TRBV23-1, the J call TRBJ1-3, with 12 bases identical to TRBD1. TRBV23-1 is an open reading frame, and its role is uncertain. Unmatched junction bases numbered 14, after V lost 2 bases and J lost 3 bases. The CDR3 spans 20 residues. CDR3 loop: CASSQNFGDRGHGVGNTIYF. The CDR3 DNA reads as TGCGCCAGCAGTCAAAACTTTGGGGACAGGGGGCATGGGGTTGGAAACACCATATATTTT.

The V call is TRBV9, the J call TRBJ2-5; TRBD2 agrees at 10 bases. Germline V gene data show CDR1 as SGDLS and CDR2 as YYNGEE. The CDR3 covers 16 residues. Unmatched junction bases numbered 11, after V lost 4 bases and J lost 5 bases. The chain's CDR3 is CASSSQASGSWETQYF. CDR3 bases: TGTGCCAGCAGCTCCCAGGCTAGCGGGAGCTGGGAGACCCAGTACTTC.

V and J are TRBV6-5 and TRBJ2-7; 9 bases are a match to TRBD1. CDR3 length: 16 amino acids. Germline V gives CDR1 MNHEY, CDR2 SVGAGI. V lost 4 bases, J lost 7 bases, and 14 bases stayed unmatched. CDR3 coding DNA: TGTGCCAGCAGTTCCGGGACAGGGTCATTGTACGATGAGCAGTACTTC. The encoded protein is CASSSGTGSLYDEQYF.

This clone was detected once. The chain is built from TRBV7-2 and TRBJ2-1, with 9 bases aligning to TRBD2. In germline, CDR1 is SGHTA, CDR2 FQGNSA. The CDR3 length is 15 residues. With 5 bases clipped from V and 2 bases from J, the junction kept 4 bases outside the gene matches. Here the CDR3 reads CASSPGLAPYNEQFF. As DNA, the CDR3 is TGTGCCAGCAGCCCCGGACTAGCGCCCTACAATGAGCAGTTCTTC. The whole variable domain, remainder taken from reference TRBV7-2 and TRBJ2-1, is GAGVSQSPSNKVTEKGKDVELRCDPISGHTALYWYRQSLGQGLEFLIYFQGNSAPDKSGLPSDRFSAERTGGSVSTLTIQRTQQEDSAVYLCASSPGLAPYNEQFFGPGTRLTVL.

The chain joins TRBV20-1 to TRBJ2-1; 8 bases map to TRBD2. This CDR3 region has 13 residues. Germline V CDR1 and CDR2: DFQATT, SNEGSKA (reference sequence). With V trimmed by 3 bases and J by 6 bases, 4 bases remained unmatched. CDR3 sequence (DNA): TGCAGTGCTAGTTGGACTAGCAGCAATGAGCAGTTCTTC. Its protein product is CSASWTSSNEQFF.

J is TRBJ2-1 and V is TRBV5-1; 10 nucleotides line up with TRBD1. Trimming at V came to 4 bases and at J to 3 bases, leaving 13 bases not matched to a gene. The CDR3 contains 18 residues. Germline CDR1 SGHRS, CDR2 YFSETQ. The CDR3 DNA is TGCGCCAGCAGCCCTGTCCCGGGACAGGGGCAGGGCTACAATGAGCAGTTCTTC. Protein: CASSPVPGQGQGYNEQFF.

This clone appeared a single time. J is TRBJ2-1 and V is TRBV6-1; a weak D match, TRBD1 (5 bases). The CDR3 length is 13 residues. V was clipped by 2 bases and J by 4 bases, with 6 bases between them. The germline CDR1 and CDR2 sequences are MNHNS and SASEGT. The CDR3 here is CASSERQYNEQFF. Here the CDR3 DNA reads TGTGCCAGCAGTGAAAGACAGTACAATGAGCAGTTCTTC.